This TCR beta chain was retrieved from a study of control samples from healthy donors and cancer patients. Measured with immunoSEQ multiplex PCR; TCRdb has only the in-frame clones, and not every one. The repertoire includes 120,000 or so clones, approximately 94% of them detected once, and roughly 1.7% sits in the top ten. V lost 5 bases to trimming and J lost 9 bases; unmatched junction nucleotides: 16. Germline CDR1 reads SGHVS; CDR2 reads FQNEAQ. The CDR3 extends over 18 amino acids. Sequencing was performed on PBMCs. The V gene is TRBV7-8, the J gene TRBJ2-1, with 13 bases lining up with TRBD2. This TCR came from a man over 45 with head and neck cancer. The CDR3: CASSQHRLAGGNRGEQFF. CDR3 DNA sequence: TGTGCCAGCAGCCAACATAGACTAGCGGGGGGTAACCGGGGTGAGCAGTTCTTC.